These T cell receptor beta chains were read from a single sample in a study of blood T cells in healthy people across ages. TCRdb ran MiXCR on the 5' RACE reads and lists one entry per CDR3 protein. The table includes approximately 800,000 distinct CDR3 sequences, under 40% detected once. Sample: blood. The origin of the receptors is a man aged 18 to 30 in good health. Each CDR3 is given with its conserved first and last residue. A D gene is named only where the DNA matches it firmly. Some rows have no size entry. The others give once, few or many, or a class for an expanded clone.

d_call j_call v_call clone_size cdr3_nt cdr3_aa
NA TRBJ2-7 TRBV20-1 few TGCAGTGCTAGACCGGCCGCGTACTCCTACGAGCAGTACTTC CSARPAAYSYEQYF
NA TRBJ2-1 TRBV6-5 NA TGTGCCAGCAGTTCCGCGGGCAGGCAGTACCAAGAGACTCAGTTCTTC CASSSAGRQYQETQFF
NA TRBJ2-1 TRBV5-1 few TGCGCCAGCAGCTTGCCCCCCAGCTACAATGAGCAGTTCTTC CASSLPPSYNEQFF
NA TRBJ2-1 TRBV2 few TGTGCCAGCAGCGGCGGGGCGGTAATGAACAATGAGCAGTTCTTC CASSGGAVMNNEQFF
TRBD2 TRBJ2-1 TRBV6-2/TRBV6-3 NA TGTGCCAGCAGTACGACTAGCGGGGGGGCTGAAGAGCAGTTCTTC CASSTTSGGAEEQFF
NA TRBJ1-2 TRBV7-9 few TGTGCCAGCAGCTTAGAGTATAGGGCCCAGTCTTCAGGCGGCTACACCTTC CASSLEYRAQSSGGYTF
TRBD2 TRBJ2-7 TRBV10-3 NA TGTGCCATCAGTCACGGGACTAGCGGCTCCTACGAGCAGTACTTC CAISHGTSGSYEQYF
TRBD1 TRBJ1-5 TRBV18 once TGTGCCAGCTCATCTGCCGGGACAGGAGTCTATCAGCCCCAGCATTTT CASSSAGTGVYQPQHF
NA TRBJ2-7 TRBV29-1 many TGCAGCGGCCGATCTAGCCCCAACGAGCAGTACTTC CSGRSSPNEQYF
NA TRBJ2-1 TRBV20-1 few TGCAGTGCTAGAATGGGGGGGGCCGACAATGAGCAGTTCTTC CSARMGGADNEQFF
NA TRBJ2-5 TRBV6-6 few TGTGCCAGCAACCTTAAGTCAGGGACCCAGTACTTC CASNLKSGTQYF
TRBD1 TRBJ1-5 TRBV10-3 many TGTGCCATCAGTGGGGGACAGGGCGGTGATCAGCCCCAGCATTTT CAISGGQGGDQPQHF
TRBD2 TRBJ2-1 TRBV5-1 NA TGCGCCAGCAGCCTCGGACTAGCGGGAGGAGTCAATGAGCAGTTCTTC CASSLGLAGGVNEQFF
NA TRBJ2-5 TRBV7-2 few TGTGCCAGCAGCTATTACGGGATCCAAAATCGGGAGCAGTACTTC CASSYYGIQNREQYF
TRBD2 TRBJ2-7 TRBV7-6 few TGTGCCAGCAGCTTAGAGGGCGGGGGTTGGGAGCAGTACTTC CASSLEGGGWEQYF
NA TRBJ1-2 TRBV6-5 NA TGTGCCAGCAGTTCCGGACCAGAGTTGGACTACACCTTC CASSSGPELDYTF
NA TRBJ2-3 TRBV27 few TGTGCCAGCAGTGCTTTTACGCTAGATACGCAGTATTTT CASSAFTLDTQYF
NA TRBJ2-3 TRBV24-1 few TGTGCCACCAGTGGAGTAGGAGGGGTGCAGTATTTT CATSGVGGVQYF
NA TRBJ2-7 TRBV7-3 NA TGTGCCAGCAGCTCTACAAATGAGAGTAGCGAGCAGTACTTC CASSSTNESSEQYF
NA TRBJ1-5 TRBV20-1 few TGCAGTGCTAGAGTTGGAGGGCCGGATCAGCCCCAGCATTTT CSARVGGPDQPQHF
TRBD1 TRBJ2-3 TRBV4-3 NA TGCGCCAGCAGCCAAGATCTGGGGGCAGGGGGAGCAGATACGCAGTATTTT CASSQDLGAGGADTQYF
NA TRBJ2-7 TRBV4-1 once TGCGCCAGCAGCCAGGGACCGAGCTCCTACAATGAGCAGTACTTC CASSQGPSSYNEQYF
TRBD1 TRBJ1-5 TRBV12-3/TRBV12-4 NA TGTGCCAGCAGTTTAGCCCGGAGACAGGGGACGGCAAGTGATCAGCCCCAGCATTTT CASSLARRQGTASDQPQHF
TRBD1 TRBJ1-5 TRBV12-3/TRBV12-4 NA TGTGCCAGCACCGAAGGACAGGGATGGGGTCAGCCCCAGCATTTT CASTEGQGWGQPQHF
NA TRBJ1-4 TRBV6-5 NA TGTGCCAGCAGTTATAGCCCGGAGGAAAAACTGTTTTTT CASSYSPEEKLFF
NA TRBJ1-1 TRBV5-1 NA TGCGCCAGCAGCTTGGCCCTACCCCAGGACTCCACTGAAGCTTTCTTT CASSLALPQDSTEAFF
NA TRBJ1-1 TRBV2 NA TGTGCCAGCAGCACGGTAACCCCGGGGACTGAAACTTTCTTT CASSTVTPGTETFF
TRBD1 TRBJ1-1 TRBV5-4 NA TGTGCCAGCAGCCCCCGGACAGGGAGCGGGGTGAACACTGAAGCTTTCTTT CASSPRTGSGVNTEAFF
TRBD2 TRBJ2-7 TRBV20-1 NA TGCAGTGCTAGACCTAGCGGGGCTTACGAGCAGTACTTC CSARPSGAYEQYF
TRBD1 TRBJ1-2 TRBV6-1 NA TGTGCCAGCAGTGATGCAGGGGGTGCCAGTCATGGCTACACCTTC CASSDAGGASHGYTF
NA TRBJ2-7 TRBV29-1 NA TGCAGCGTTGTTGGTCTCCCCTCCGGAAGCTACAATGAGCAGTACTTC CSVVGLPSGSYNEQYF
TRBD1 TRBJ1-5 TRBV6-2/TRBV6-3 NA TGTGCCAGCAGTTACAAGGTCGGCACAGGGGGTTATAGCAATCAGCCCCAGCATTTT CASSYKVGTGGYSNQPQHF
NA TRBJ2-7 TRBV12-3/TRBV12-4 few TGTGCCAGCAGTCCCCACCCCGGCAGGGACTACGAGCAGTACTTC CASSPHPGRDYEQYF
TRBD1 TRBJ1-4 TRBV7-2 NA TGTGCCAGCAGCCCTACAGGGGGGTTAGAGGCAACTAATGAAAAACTGTTTTTT CASSPTGGLEATNEKLFF
NA TRBJ1-1 TRBV21-1 NA TGTGCCAGCACTCCTTCCTTTTTTCCCTTGCCACTTACTGAAGCTTTCTTT CASTPSFFPLPLTEAFF
NA TRBJ2-3 TRBV2 NA TGTGCCAGCAGTGCCTCCCCCCGGACTGGCACAGATACGCAGTATTTT CASSASPRTGTDTQYF
TRBD1 TRBJ2-3 TRBV4-1 many TGCGCCAGCAGCCAAATAGGACAGGGGATTCCAGATACGCAGTATTTT CASSQIGQGIPDTQYF
NA TRBJ2-1 TRBV27 once TGTGCCAGCAGCATGGGCATGAGCTCCTACAATGAGCAGTTCTTC CASSMGMSSYNEQFF
NA TRBJ1-1 TRBV4-2 few TGTGCCAGCAGCCAAGCATTTGAAGGGGCAAAAACTGAAGCTTTCTTT CASSQAFEGAKTEAFF
TRBD1 TRBJ1-6 TRBV30 NA TGTGCCTGGAGCACGGGACAGACTAATTCACCCCTCCACTTT CAWSTGQTNSPLHF
TRBD2 TRBJ2-5 TRBV9 NA TGTGCCAGCAGCAAACGGACTAGCGGGGGGTCGTACCAAGAGACCCAGTACTTC CASSKRTSGGSYQETQYF
NA TRBJ2-7 TRBV6-5 many TGTGCCAGCGGACTAACCATGGACAGGTACGAGCAGTACTTC CASGLTMDRYEQYF
NA TRBJ2-5 TRBV7-2 many TGTGCCAGCAGCTGGGGACGTATTCAAGAGACCCAGTACTTC CASSWGRIQETQYF
NA TRBJ2-3 TRBV7-2 many TGTGCCAGCAGCCTCGGAAGGGGCGGGGTGGCAGATACGCAGTATTTT CASSLGRGGVADTQYF
NA TRBJ1-2 TRBV5-1 NA TGCGCCAGCAGCATCTCTATGAAGAGTGGACGGAGTAACTATGGCTACACCTTC CASSISMKSGRSNYGYTF
NA TRBJ2-7 TRBV3-1 NA TGTGCCAGCAGCCCCGCGGGAAGCGAGCAGTACTTC CASSPAGSEQYF
NA TRBJ2-3 TRBV12-3/TRBV12-4 NA TGTGCCAGCAGTTTCGGACTAAACGCGCAGTATTTT CASSFGLNAQYF
NA TRBJ2-6 TRBV7-2 many TGTGCCAGCAGCTTAGCGGGGGGATACTCTGGGGCCAACGTCCTGACTTTC CASSLAGGYSGANVLTF
NA TRBJ1-5 TRBV19 NA TGTGCCAGTGAAAGGGGGGTTGGCAATCAGCCCCAGCATTTT CASERGVGNQPQHF
NA TRBJ1-2 TRBV6-5 many TGTGCCAGCACCCAGCGGGGGGGCCTCTATGGCTACACCTTC CASTQRGGLYGYTF
TRBD2 TRBJ2-1 TRBV20-1 many TGCAGTGCTAGAAGGACTAGCGGGGGGGCCTCGAATGAGCAGTTCTTC CSARRTSGGASNEQFF
TRBD1 TRBJ1-1 TRBV7-2 NA TGTGCCAGCAGCGCGGGACAGGGTGGTCTCTCTGAAGCTTTCTTT CASSAGQGGLSEAFF
TRBD1 TRBJ2-3 TRBV12-3/TRBV12-4 once TGTGCCAGCAGCCAACGGACAGGCTTCACAGATACGCAGTATTTT CASSQRTGFTDTQYF
TRBD2 TRBJ2-1 TRBV12-3/TRBV12-4 few TGTGCCAGCAGCCTCGGGGGGGGCCGGTTGAGTAGCTCCTACAATGAGCAGTTCTTC CASSLGGGRLSSSYNEQFF
TRBD2 TRBJ2-1 TRBV5-1 many TGCGCCAGCAGCTTAGGAGCGGGGGGCCACAATGAGCAGTTCTTC CASSLGAGGHNEQFF
NA TRBJ1-1 TRBV7-9 NA TGTGCCAGCAGCTTAGTGGGGGGCCCGAACACTGAAGCTTTCTTT CASSLVGGPNTEAFF
NA TRBJ1-1 TRBV6-2/TRBV6-3 NA TGTGCCAGCAGCACCCTACAGGGAGAAGCTTTCTTT CASSTLQGEAFF